The clone carrying this T cell receptor (beta chain) was detected once. The sample belongs to a study of shared clonotypes between healthy human individuals. Splitting of each subset's genomic DNA was done evenly across several immunoSEQ plates. TCRdb keeps only in-frame clones here, not all; method: immunoSEQ multiplex PCR. Of fewer than 600,000 clones detected, around three quarters appear once; the ten largest clones hold more than 10%. The CDR3 runs to 14 residues. Looked up from germline, CDR1 is SGHTS and CDR2 is YDEGEE. V lost 3 bases, J lost 3 bases, and 10 bases lay in between. The chain carries TRBV5-8 and TRBJ1-3; D is unresolved. Sequenced sample: PBMCs. The sequence was obtained from a woman aged 40 to 49 in good health. Some clones in this sample may be carry-over from other donors' samples. The CDR3 bases are TGTGCCAGCAGCTCTACTGGATTTGGAAACACCATATATTTT. It is translated as CASSSTGFGNTIYF.